Listed below are T cell receptor beta chains from one sample, sequenced in a study of T-cell memory formation after mild COVID-19. TCRdb reprocessed the 5' RACE reads via MiXCR and lists one record per CDR3 protein. This sample has more than 250,000 distinct CDR3 sequences, with roughly 17% found just once. What was sequenced was PBMCs or a T cell subset sorted from them (not recorded which). All receptors derive from a man between 18 and 29 years old who had mild COVID-19 (a few samples of this study predate the infection). Cell type and time point are not known. CDR3s include the opening cysteine and the closing phenylalanine or tryptophan. The D gene is left open where the match is weak. A row's size may be missing; if present it is once, few, many or a size class.

cdr3_aa	cdr3_nt	d_call	v_call	j_call	clone_size
CSASPTDTQYF	TGCAGTGCTAGCCCGACAGATACGCAGTATTTT	.	TRBV20-1	TRBJ2-3	.
CASSRGQGHSGANVLTF	TGTGCCAGCAGCCGGGGACAGGGACACTCTGGGGCCAACGTCCTGACTTTC	TRBD1	TRBV5-5	TRBJ2-6	.
CASSTPTGGAQGYTF	TGTGCCAGCAGTACCCCCACTGGGGGGGCGCAGGGCTACACCTTC	.	TRBV27	TRBJ1-2	.
CASSQGRLATHTQYF	TGTGCCAGCAGCCAAGGGAGACTGGCCACCCATACGCAGTATTTT	.	TRBV3-1	TRBJ2-3	.
CASSFLGYEQYF	TGTGCCAGCAGCTTTTTGGGTTACGAGCAGTACTTC	.	TRBV7-9	TRBJ2-7	.
CASSLKGWSSYNSPLHF	TGTGCCAGCAGCTTGAAGGGTTGGAGCTCCTATAATTCACCCCTCCACTTT	.	TRBV5-6	TRBJ1-6	.
CASRYGQLRGTEAFF	TGTGCCAGCAGGTATGGACAGTTAAGAGGCACTGAAGCTTTCTTT	.	TRBV5-5	TRBJ1-1	few
CASNSVPYNEQFF	TGCGCCAGCAACAGCGTTCCCTACAATGAGCAGTTCTTC	.	TRBV5-1	TRBJ2-1	few
CASSVQFSDTQYF	TGTGCCAGCAGCGTACAGTTTTCAGATACGCAGTATTTT	.	TRBV9	TRBJ2-3	few
CASSKAVPQNNQPQHF	TGTGCCAGCAGCAAAGCGGTTCCACAGAACAATCAGCCCCAGCATTTT	.	TRBV21-1	TRBJ1-5	.
CASSESRTASNTEAFF	TGTGCCAGCAGTGAATCCCGGACAGCCTCCAACACTGAAGCTTTCTTT	.	TRBV25-1	TRBJ1-1	.
CASAPETGDNEQFF	TGTGCCAGCGCACCAGAGACAGGGGATAATGAGCAGTTCTTC	TRBD1	TRBV9	TRBJ2-1	few
CASSQESTPSTDTQYF	TGCGCCAGCAGCCAAGAATCCACGCCAAGCACAGATACGCAGTATTTT	.	TRBV4-1	TRBJ2-3	.
CASKLASSYEQYF	TGTGCCAGCAAGCTAGCCAGCTCCTACGAGCAGTACTTC	.	TRBV3-1	TRBJ2-7	few
CASSFQQTGKGNTIYF	TGTGCCAGCAGCTTCCAGCAAACAGGGAAAGGAAACACCATATATTTT	.	TRBV9	TRBJ1-3	.
CASQDGRSRGYTF	TGTGCCAGCCAGGACGGACGATCACGCGGCTACACCTTC	.	TRBV6-2/TRBV6-3	TRBJ1-2	.
CASRAPGLDYEQYF	TGTGCCAGCAGGGCGCCGGGACTAGACTACGAGCAGTACTTC	TRBD2	TRBV7-9	TRBJ2-7	few
CASSDIGDRGFEETQYF	TGTGCCAGCAGCGACATCGGGGACAGGGGCTTTGAAGAGACCCAGTACTTC	TRBD1	TRBV7-9	TRBJ2-5	few
CASRGQGRTEAFF	TGTGCCAGCAGGGGACAGGGACGCACTGAAGCTTTCTTT	TRBD1	TRBV27	TRBJ1-1	.
CASSFGPEETQYF	TGTGCCAGCAGCTTTGGGCCAGAAGAGACCCAGTACTTC	.	TRBV11-2	TRBJ2-5	few
CASSPAGQGANTEAFF	TGTGCCAGCAGCCCCGCGGGACAGGGGGCGAACACTGAAGCTTTCTTT	TRBD1	TRBV28	TRBJ1-1	.
CASTRDSGWGEQFF	TGTGCCAGCACCAGGGATAGCGGTTGGGGTGAGCAGTTCTTC	.	TRBV12-3/TRBV12-4	TRBJ2-1	.
CASSHMKGGAYNEQFF	TGCGCCAGCAGCCATATGAAGGGGGGGGCCTACAATGAGCAGTTCTTC	.	TRBV4-1	TRBJ2-1	few
CASSRSGQGADYGYTF	TGTGCCAGCAGCCGTTCAGGACAGGGGGCCGACTATGGCTACACCTTC	TRBD1	TRBV7-2	TRBJ1-2	.
CASSLGGTQNEKLFF	TGCGCCAGCAGCTTGGGCGGGACACAGAATGAAAAACTGTTTTTT	.	TRBV5-1	TRBJ1-4	.
CASSQASSGTDTQYF	TGCGCCAGCAGCCAAGCGTCGTCCGGCACAGATACGCAGTATTTT	.	TRBV4-3	TRBJ2-3	.
CASRDRVVQPQHF	TGTGCCAGCCGGGACAGGGTAGTTCAGCCCCAGCATTTT	TRBD1	TRBV12-3/TRBV12-4	TRBJ1-5	many